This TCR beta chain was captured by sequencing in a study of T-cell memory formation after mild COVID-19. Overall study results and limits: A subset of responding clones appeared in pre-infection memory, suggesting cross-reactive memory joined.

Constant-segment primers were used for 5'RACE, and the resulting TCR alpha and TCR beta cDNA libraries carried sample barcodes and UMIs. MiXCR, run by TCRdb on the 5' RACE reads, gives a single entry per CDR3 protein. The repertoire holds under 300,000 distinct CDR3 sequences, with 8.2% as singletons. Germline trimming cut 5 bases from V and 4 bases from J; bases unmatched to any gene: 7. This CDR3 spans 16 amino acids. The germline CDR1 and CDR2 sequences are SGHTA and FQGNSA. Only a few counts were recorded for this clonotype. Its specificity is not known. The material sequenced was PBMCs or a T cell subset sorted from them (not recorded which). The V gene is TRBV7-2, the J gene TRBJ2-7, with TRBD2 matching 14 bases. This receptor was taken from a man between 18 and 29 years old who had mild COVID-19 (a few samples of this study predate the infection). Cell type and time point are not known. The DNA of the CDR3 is TGTGCCAGCAGCCGGGGACTAGCGGGGGACAGGTACGAGCAGTACTTC. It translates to CASSRGLAGDRYEQYF.